Ten or more counts support the clone carrying this T cell receptor (beta chain). Its antigen remains unknown. This specimen comes from a study of early T cells in non-severe SARS-CoV-2 infection. Study summary: It was bulk RNA from unsorted whole blood that was sequenced, and the chains were unpaired.

The CDR3 has 16 amino acids. V dropped 6 bases and J dropped 5; count of bases not matched to a gene: 14. In germline, CDR1 is LNHDA, CDR2 SQIVND (reference sequence). Individual cDNA molecules were tagged with unique molecular identifiers, the study reported. TCRdb called the 5' RACE reads again in MiXCR, with one record for every CDR3 protein. The table includes around 26,000 distinct CDR3 sequences, approximately 5.1% detected once. Study-wide results and limits: Comparison of clonotypes with VDJdb favored anti-spike CD8 responses while missing private and CD4 specificities.

The clonotype originates from an adult who was a healthcare worker with PCR-confirmed SARS-CoV-2 infection or an uninfected control (not recorded which). Sequencing used whole blood. The V gene is TRBV19, the J gene TRBJ1-1; 8 bases line up with TRBD1. DNA of the CDR3: TGTGCCAGTAGACCTTCGGGACAGGCCGAAGGGACTGAAGCTTTCTTT. It specifies CASRPSGQAEGTEAFF. The full variable domain, rest sourced from reference TRBV19 and TRBJ1-1, is DGGITQSPKYLFRKEGQNVTLSCEQNLNHDAMYWYRQDPGQGLRLIYYSQIVNDFQKGDIAEGYSVSREKKESFPLTVTSAQKNPTAFYLCASRPSGQAEGTEAFFGQGTRLTVV.